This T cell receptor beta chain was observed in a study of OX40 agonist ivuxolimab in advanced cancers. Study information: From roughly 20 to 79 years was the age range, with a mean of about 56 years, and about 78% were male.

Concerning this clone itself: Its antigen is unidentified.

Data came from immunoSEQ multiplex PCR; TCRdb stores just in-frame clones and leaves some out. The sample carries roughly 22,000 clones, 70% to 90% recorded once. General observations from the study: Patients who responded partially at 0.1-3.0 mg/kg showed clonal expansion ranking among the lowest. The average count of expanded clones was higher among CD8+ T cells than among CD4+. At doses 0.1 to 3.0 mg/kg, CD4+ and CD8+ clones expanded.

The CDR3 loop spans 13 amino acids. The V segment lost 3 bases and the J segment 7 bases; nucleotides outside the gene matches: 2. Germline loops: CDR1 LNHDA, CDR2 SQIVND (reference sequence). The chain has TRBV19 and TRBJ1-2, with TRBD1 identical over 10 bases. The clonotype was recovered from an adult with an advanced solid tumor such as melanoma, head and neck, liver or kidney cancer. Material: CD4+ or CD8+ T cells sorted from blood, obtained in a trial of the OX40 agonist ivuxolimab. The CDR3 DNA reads TGTGCCAGTAGTATCGACAGGGGGCTTGGCTACACCTTC. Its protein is CASSIDRGLGYTF.